These T cell receptor beta chains were read from a single sample in a study of cytomegalovirus exposure and HLA in healthy donors. Method: immunoSEQ multiplex PCR; TCRdb's copy keeps in-frame clones and lacks some. The sample includes approximately 170,000 clones, approximately 80% of them seen just once. The material sequenced was PBMCs. These receptors were taken from a woman aged 35 to 49 in good health and CMV-seropositive. CDR3s include the opening cysteine and the closing phenylalanine or tryptophan. Fields, in order: J gene, D gene, clone size, V gene, CDR3 DNA, CDR3 protein. The D gene is left open where the match is weak. For some rows the clone size is stated as once, few or many, or as a class when expanded; others skip it.

TRBJ1-2	-	-	TRBV2	TGTGCCAGCAGCCCGACAGCTATGAACTATGGCTACACCTTC	CASSPTAMNYGYTF
TRBJ2-1	TRBD1	-	TRBV5-1	TGCGCCAGCAGCCAATTACAGGGGTTCGGGAATGAGCAGTTCTTC	CASSQLQGFGNEQFF
TRBJ1-2	-	-	TRBV9	TGTGCCAGCAGCGGAGGGTTGCGGGGCTACACCTTC	CASSGGLRGYTF
TRBJ1-1	-	few	TRBV7-9	TGTTCCAGCAGCTTATCCGGTCAGGCGAACACTGAAGCTTTCTTT	CSSSLSGQANTEAFF
TRBJ2-4	TRBD2	-	TRBV6-1	TGTGCCAGCAGTGAAGCATCAAACCGGGCTAATTCCGGGGGGGCCAAAAACATTCAGTACTTC	CASSEASNRANSGGAKNIQYF
TRBJ1-6	-	-	TRBV27	TGTGCCAGCAGTTTATTTATCCGGTCACCCCTCCACTTT	CASSLFIRSPLHF
TRBJ1-1	TRBD1	-	TRBV5-4	TGTGCCAGCAGCCCGGTGGGACAGGGGGCTAATGCTTTCTTT	CASSPVGQGANAFF
TRBJ1-4	-	few	TRBV5-1	TGCGCCAGCAGCATAGGGGTTGCTGAAAAACTGTTTTTT	CASSIGVAEKLFF
TRBJ1-1	-	few	TRBV7-2	TGTGCCAGCAGCTTAGATCCCAGGGCTGGGGCTGAAGCTTTCTTT	CASSLDPRAGAEAFF
TRBJ2-3	-	few	TRBV6-1	TGTGCCAGCAGTGAAAACCTAAATACGCAGTATTTT	CASSENLNTQYF
TRBJ2-5	TRBD2	-	TRBV7-9	TGTGCCAGCAGCTCCCGACTAGCGGTGATCGACCAAGAGACCCAGTACTTC	CASSSRLAVIDQETQYF
TRBJ1-2	TRBD1	-	TRBV30	TGTGCCTGGAGTGGGGACAGTGTCTATGGCTACACCTTC	CAWSGDSVYGYTF
TRBJ1-4	TRBD1	-	TRBV9	TGTGCCAGCAGCGCGGGGACAGGGGGCTTAGAAAAACTGTTTTTT	CASSAGTGGLEKLFF
TRBJ2-1	TRBD1	few	TRBV19	TGTGCCAGTAGTGGGGACAGTATGGCGTACAATGAGCAGTTCTTC	CASSGDSMAYNEQFF
TRBJ1-2	TRBD1	-	TRBV5-6	TGTGCCAGCAGCTTGAGGAGGGGGCCGTGGGGTGGCTACACCTTC	CASSLRRGPWGGYTF
TRBJ2-2	TRBD1	-	TRBV7-8	TGTGCCAGCAGCGCGGGACAGGGGAACACCGGGGAGCTGTTTTTT	CASSAGQGNTGELFF
TRBJ2-7	TRBD2	-	TRBV7-9	TGTTCCAGCAGCTTAGGAGGGGGACTAGCCCGCGAGCAGTACTTC	CSSSLGGGLAREQYF
TRBJ2-4	TRBD2	-	TRBV25-1	TGTGCCAGCAGTGAATACGGGGTAGCGGGGGGCCAGTACTTC	CASSEYGVAGGQYF
TRBJ2-1	-	-	TRBV7-9	TGTGCCAGCAGCTTAATTTCGACGGGTGAGCAGTTCTTC	CASSLISTGEQFF
TRBJ2-3	TRBD2	-	TRBV14	TGTGCCAGCAGCCACCCAGCGGGGGTCCAGGATACGCAGTATTTT	CASSHPAGVQDTQYF
TRBJ2-1	TRBD2	few	TRBV19	TGTGCCAGTAAGCCCCTGACTAGCGGGGGGGTCGATGAGCAGTTCTTC	CASKPLTSGGVDEQFF
TRBJ2-2	-	-	TRBV21-1	TGTGCCAGCAGCACCACGGGGGTCGCCGGGGAGCTGTTTTTT	CASSTTGVAGELFF
TRBJ1-1	TRBD1	-	TRBV18	TGTGCCAGCTCTCCCGGGGGCAGGGGGCTGGAGAACACTGAAGCTTTCTTT	CASSPGGRGLENTEAFF
TRBJ2-1	TRBD1	-	TRBV5-1	TGCGCCAGCAGCCGACCCCGGGACAGGGTAAATGAGCAGTTCTTC	CASSRPRDRVNEQFF
TRBJ2-7	TRBD1	-	TRBV19	TGTGCCAGTAGTATAGCCTTTTCCGGGACAGCTAGTTACGAGCAGTACTTC	CASSIAFSGTASYEQYF
TRBJ2-2	TRBD2	-	TRBV7-8	TGTGCCAGCAGCCGGGCGGTGGGAACTAGCGGGGGTAACACCGGGGAGCTGTTTTTT	CASSRAVGTSGGNTGELFF